The rows below give T cell receptor beta chains drawn from one sample of a study of blood T cell repertoires in COVID-19. Only in-frame clones appear in the TCRdb table, and some are missing; sequencing was by immunoSEQ multiplex PCR. The data hold roughly 250,000 clones, with over 75% observed a single time. The sequenced sample was peripheral blood. The receptors were sampled from a human donor with COVID-19, enrolled during active disease. The donor label of this sample is uncertain. The CDR3 runs from the conserved cysteine through the conserved F or W. A D gene is named only where the DNA matches it firmly. Expanded clones get a size class; other rows say once, few or many, or leave the size out.

size,J,V,D,DNA,CDR3
.,TRBJ1-2,TRBV2,.,TGTGCCAGCAGTGAAGCGGGGGGGAATCGGTATGGCTACACCTTC,CASSEAGGNRYGYTF
.,TRBJ1-5,TRBV5-8,.,TGTGCCAGCAGCTTGGGGGACAAGTATCAGCCCCAGCATTTT,CASSLGDKYQPQHF
once,TRBJ1-6,TRBV7-9,.,TGTGCCAGCAGCTTCACAGTTAATTCACCCCTCCACTTT,CASSFTVNSPLHF
.,TRBJ2-3,TRBV7-3,.,TGTGCCAGCAGCCCTTACAGGGATTATAGCACAGATACGCAGTATTTT,CASSPYRDYSTDTQYF
.,TRBJ1-2,TRBV3-1/TRBV3-2,TRBD1,TGTGCCAGCAGCCAGGGACGGGGACAGGCTTTAAACTATGGCTACACCTTC,CASSQGRGQALNYGYTF
once,TRBJ2-5,TRBV5-1,.,TGCGCCAGCAGCTTTGGACAACCTCCCCCAGAGACCCAGTACTTC,CASSFGQPPPETQYF
.,TRBJ1-2,TRBV6-6,.,TGTGCCAGCAGTTTCTCTTTCGGGGGGCGAGCCTATGGCTACACCTTC,CASSFSFGGRAYGYTF
.,TRBJ2-2,TRBV14,.,TGTGCCAGCAGCCAAGATGTTCAGGGCGTCGAGCCCGGGGAGCTGTTTTTT,CASSQDVQGVEPGELFF
few,TRBJ1-1,TRBV29-1,.,TGCAGCGCTCCGACAGACACTGAAGCTTTCTTT,CSAPTDTEAFF
once,TRBJ1-3,TRBV7-2,TRBD1,TGTGCCAGCAGCCCTCAAGGACAGGGGGTAGCATCTGGAAACACCATATATTTT,CASSPQGQGVASGNTIYF
.,TRBJ2-1,TRBV9,TRBD1,TGTGCCAGCAGCGCTGACGCAAAAGGGACAGTCTCCTACAATGAGCAGTTCTTC,CASSADAKGTVSYNEQFF
.,TRBJ1-6,TRBV6-5,TRBD1,TGTGCCAGCAGGGACAGGGGTTTGTTGACCCTCCACTTT,CASRDRGLLTLHF
.,TRBJ1-2,TRBV4-2,.,TGTGCCAGCAGCGATATCAGGGTCCCAACCCTTCGGACCTTC,CASSDIRVPTLRTF
.,TRBJ1-1,TRBV6-5,.,TGTGCCAGCAGTTACAGGCACAGTCGGGGGGACACTGAAGCTTTCTTT,CASSYRHSRGDTEAFF
.,TRBJ1-1,TRBV10-2,TRBD1,TGCGCCAGCAGTGAAAGGGGACAGGGTGTGAACACTGAAGCTTTCTTT,CASSERGQGVNTEAFF
.,TRBJ1-2,TRBV3-1/TRBV3-2,.,TGTGCCAGCAGCCAAAGGAGGGAGGGCAGGTATGGCTACACCTTC,CASSQRREGRYGYTF
.,TRBJ2-6,TRBV5-1,TRBD1,TGCGCCAGCAGCTCGACAGGGGGCGTAGTCGGGGCCAACGTCCTGACTTTC,CASSSTGGVVGANVLTF
.,TRBJ2-7,TRBV27,TRBD1,TGTGCCAGCAGGCCCAGACAGGGGTCATCCTACGAGCAGTACTTC,CASRPRQGSSYEQYF
.,TRBJ2-3,TRBV9,TRBD2,TGTGCCAGCAGCGTATCGAGACAGGGGACTAGCGGGCGCACAGATACGCAGTATTTT,CASSVSRQGTSGRTDTQYF
.,TRBJ1-5,TRBV7-8,.,TGTGCCAGCAGCTTACTGGGAGGGAATCAGCCCCAGCATTTT,CASSLLGGNQPQHF
.,TRBJ1-2,TRBV7-9,.,TGTGCCAGCAGCCGACAGCCCTATGGCTACACCTTC,CASSRQPYGYTF
.,TRBJ2-3,TRBV5-6,TRBD2,TGTGCCAGCAGCTTGCTCACTAGCGGGGGCACAGATACGCAGTATTTT,CASSLLTSGGTDTQYF
.,TRBJ2-5,TRBV11-2,.,TGTGCCAGCAGCTCGAATGACAGGCCTCAAGAGACCCAGTACTTC,CASSSNDRPQETQYF
many,TRBJ1-6,TRBV7-2,.,TGTGCCAGCAGCTTAGAGTTGGGGGGGAAGAATTCACCCCTCCACTTT,CASSLELGGKNSPLHF
.,TRBJ2-1,TRBV28,.,TGTTCCCCGTTAGTCCGCAATGAGCAGTTCTTC,CSPLVRNEQFF
.,TRBJ2-2,TRBV21-1,.,TGTGCCAACAGGGACACTTGGTCCAGCCCCACCGGGGAGCTGTTTTTT,CANRDTWSSPTGELFF
.,TRBJ2-2,TRBV7-3,.,TGTGCCAGCAGCTTACGGGGGACGAACACCGGGGAGCTGTTTTTT,CASSLRGTNTGELFF
.,TRBJ2-5,TRBV27,TRBD1,TGTGCCAGCACTGGGACAGGGGGCCCAGAGACCCAGTACTTC,CASTGTGGPETQYF
.,TRBJ2-3,TRBV15,.,TGTGCCACCAGCAGAGATCTAGGCCCGGGGTATTTT,CATSRDLGPGYF
few,TRBJ2-2,TRBV9,TRBD2,TGTGCCAGCAGCTCCCGGACTAGCGGAAACACCGGGGAGCTGTTTTTT,CASSSRTSGNTGELFF
.,TRBJ2-7,TRBV28,TRBD1,TGTGCCAGCAAGACAGGGGTCGTGTTAACTGGGATCTACGAGGCGCAGTACTTC,CASKTGVVLTGIYEAQYF
.,TRBJ1-3,TRBV9,TRBD1,TGTGCCAGCAGCTTCCACTACGGTACCGGGACAGGGAACACCATATATTTT,CASSFHYGTGTGNTIYF
once,TRBJ2-5,TRBV7-9,TRBD2,TGTGCCAGCAGCTTAGGGGGACTAGCAGGGACCCAGTACTTC,CASSLGGLAGTQYF
.,TRBJ1-2,TRBV3-1/TRBV3-2,.,TGTGCCAGCAGCCAAGAGGCGGAAGGCTACACCTTC,CASSQEAEGYTF